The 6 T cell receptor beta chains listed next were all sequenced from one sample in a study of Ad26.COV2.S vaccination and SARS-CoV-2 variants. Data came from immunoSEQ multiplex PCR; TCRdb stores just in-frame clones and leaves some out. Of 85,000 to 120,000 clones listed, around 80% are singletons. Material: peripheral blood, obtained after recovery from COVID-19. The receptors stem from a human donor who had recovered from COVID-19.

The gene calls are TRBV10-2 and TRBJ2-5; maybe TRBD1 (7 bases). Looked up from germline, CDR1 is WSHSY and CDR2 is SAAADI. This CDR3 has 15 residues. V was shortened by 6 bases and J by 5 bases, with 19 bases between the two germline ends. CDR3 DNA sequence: TGCGCCAGCAGCGCCCTCCAGGGGGGCAGGGAGACCCAGTACTTC. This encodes CASSALQGGRETQYF.

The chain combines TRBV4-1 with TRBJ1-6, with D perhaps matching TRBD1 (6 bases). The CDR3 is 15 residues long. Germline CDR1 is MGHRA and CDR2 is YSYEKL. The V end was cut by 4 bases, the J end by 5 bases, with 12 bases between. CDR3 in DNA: TGCGCCAGCAGCCTTAGACGGACAGATAATTCACCCCTCCACTTT. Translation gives CASSLRRTDNSPLHF.

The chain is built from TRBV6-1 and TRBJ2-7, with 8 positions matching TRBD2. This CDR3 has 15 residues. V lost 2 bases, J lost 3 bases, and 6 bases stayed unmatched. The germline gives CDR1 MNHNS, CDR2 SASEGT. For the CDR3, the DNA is TGTGCCAGCAGTGAATCTACTAGCGGTTTCTACGAGCAGTACTTC. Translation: CASSESTSGFYEQYF.

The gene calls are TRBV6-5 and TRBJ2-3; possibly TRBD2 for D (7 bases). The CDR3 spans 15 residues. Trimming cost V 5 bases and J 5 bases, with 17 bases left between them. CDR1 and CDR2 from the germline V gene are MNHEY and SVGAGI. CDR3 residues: CASSNLGGPGDTQYF. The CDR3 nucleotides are TGTGCCAGCAGTAACCTGGGGGGGCCTGGAGATACGCAGTATTTT.

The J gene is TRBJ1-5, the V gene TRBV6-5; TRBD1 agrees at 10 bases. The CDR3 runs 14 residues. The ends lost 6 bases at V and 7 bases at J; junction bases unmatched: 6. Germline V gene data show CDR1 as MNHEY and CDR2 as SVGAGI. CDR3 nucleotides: TGTGCCAGCAGGACAGGGGGCGCAGGGCAGCCCCAGCATTTT. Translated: CASRTGGAGQPQHF.

The CDR3 region is CASSPDLTSGYTF. CDR3 bases: TGTGCCAGCTCACCGGACCTAACTAGTGGCTACACCTTC. The chain couples TRBV18 to TRBJ1-2; D gene unclear. Germline V gene sequence: CDR1 KGHSH, CDR2 LQKENI. Deletions cut 3 bases from V and 7 bases from J, with 12 bases between. The CDR3 spans 13 residues.